Below, 3 T cell receptor beta chains from the same sample are listed, as sequenced in a study of T cell repertoires in cytomegalovirus infection. Their target antigens are unknown. Each CDR3 protein gets one entry after TCRdb re-called the reads with MiXCR. Among about 63,000 distinct CDR3 sequences, just over 20% were seen once, and the ten largest hold 60% to 75%. Here the sequenced sample was CD8+ T cells from cultured PBMCs, taken from culture after CMV antigen stimulation. The receptors shown here come from a human donor in good health (CMV status not recorded). Some clones in this sample may be carry-over from other donors' samples.

The rearrangement uses TRBV4-1 and TRBJ1-4, with 8 bases identical to TRBD1. The V gene end was trimmed by 0 bases and the J gene end by 6 bases; junction bases not matched to a gene: 3. Germline CDR1 is MGHRA and CDR2 is YSYEKL. The CDR3 consists of 15 residues. CDR3 sequence (DNA): TGCGCCAGCAGCCAAGACGCCAGGGGGCATGAAAAACTGTTTTTT. It encodes CASSQDARGHEKLFF.

V gene TRBV7-2 combines with J gene TRBJ1-1; 8 nucleotides line up with TRBD1. Germline V gives CDR1 SGHTA, CDR2 FQGNSA. The ends lost 1 base at V and 2 bases at J; junction bases unmatched: 15. This CDR3 contains 19 residues. The CDR3 DNA reads TGTGCCAGCAGCTTAGTAGGGGGAACAGGGGGGGTGGGCAACACTGAAGCTTTCTTT. This translates into CASSLVGGTGGVGNTEAFF.

This clonotype was seen a handful of times. The V and J genes are TRBV7-9 and TRBJ1-4, with 8 bases that match TRBD1. The trim removed 5 bases at V and 8 bases at J, leaving 10 bases unmatched. This CDR3 has 15 residues. Per germline, CDR1 SEHNR and CDR2 FQNEAQ (reference sequence). The CDR3 nucleotides are TGTGCCAGCAGCACGCCGACAGGGGAAGGCGAAAAACTGTTTTTT. Protein: CASSTPTGEGEKLFF. The full variable domain, its missing parts supplied by reference TRBV7-9 and TRBJ1-4, is DTGVSQNPRHKITKRGQNVTFRCDPISEHNRLYWYRQTLGQGPEFLTYFQNEAQLEKSRLLSDRFSAERPKGSFSTLEIQRTEQGDSAMYLCASSTPTGEGEKLFFGSGTQLSVL.